The following is a TCR beta chain sequence with its context. Its antigen is undetermined. A much bigger clone sits one base away, suggesting this may be a read error. The conserved phenylalanine or tryptophan normally closing the CDR3 is absent here, so this likely arose from a read error. Study observations and caveats: Tumor-infiltrating Treg TCR alpha and beta sequences overlapped most with tumor naive CD4+ T cells, then blood naive. Whole repertoires were not studied in the larger cohort, only one V-J beta rearrangement.

Treg sorting used a CD4+CD25+CD127-/low gate. Germline V CDR1 and CDR2: SQVTM, ANQGSEA. There are 13 residues in the CDR3. V lost 3 bases and J 4 bases, leaving 10 bases between the germline ends. Semi-nested PCR with Nested Universal Primer A followed constant-region reverse priming of full-length variable regions. MiXCR was run by TCRdb on the 5' RACE reads, yielding one entry per CDR3 protein. The repertoire holds 32,000 or so distinct CDR3 sequences, with 25% to 30% as singletons. What was sequenced was tumor-infiltrating Tregs sorted from the breast tumor. The sequence came from a female donor with breast cancer. The V call is TRBV29-1, the J call TRBJ2-1, with a weak D call TRBD1 (5 bases). CDR3 DNA sequence: TGCAGCGTTGATTTCGCAGGGTACAATGAGCAGTTCTCC. This sequence encodes CSVDFAGYNEQFS.